This TCR beta chain appears in the sequencing data of a study of CD8 T cells in ankylosing spondylitis. Regarding the study as a whole: About 8 highly homologous variants made up a TCR beta motif, and this motif appeared characteristic of ankylosing spondylitis blood.

This clonotype appeared a few times. Its antigen is unidentified. This CDR3 spans 14 amino acids. V lost 6 bases to trimming and J lost 1 base; unmatched junction nucleotides: 8. The V gene's germline CDR1 is DFQATT and CDR2 SNEGSKA (reference sequence). The TCR beta libraries were generated through quantitative 5'-RACE incorporating molecular barcodes. From the 5' RACE reads, TCRdb called clonotypes with MiXCR, one entry per CDR3 protein. The sample has some 840,000 distinct CDR3 sequences, 12% seen once. The sample was blood, either unsorted or a sorted T cell fraction (not recorded which). This TCR was recovered from a male donor with ankylosing spondylitis. The chain couples TRBV20-1 to TRBJ2-7, with 8 bases matching TRBD2. CDR3 nucleotides: TGCAGTGCGAGGCGCGGGGGGACTTCCTACGAGCAGTACTTC. The encoded protein is CSARRGGTSYEQYF.